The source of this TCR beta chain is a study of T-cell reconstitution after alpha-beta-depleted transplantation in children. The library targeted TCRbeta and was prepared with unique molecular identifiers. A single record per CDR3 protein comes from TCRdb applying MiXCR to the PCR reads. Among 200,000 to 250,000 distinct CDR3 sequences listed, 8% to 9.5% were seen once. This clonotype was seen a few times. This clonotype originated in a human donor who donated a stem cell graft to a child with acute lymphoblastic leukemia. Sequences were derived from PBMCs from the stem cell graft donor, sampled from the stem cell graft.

In nucleotides, the CDR3 is TGTGCCAGCAGCCTAGAAAGAAGCACAGATACGCAGTATTTT. It is translated as CASSLERSTDTQYF. The J gene is TRBJ2-3, the V gene TRBV7-9; D call uncertain. The CDR3 is made up of 14 amino acids. Germline V gives CDR1 SEHNR, CDR2 FQNEAQ (reference sequence). V shed 5 bases and J shed 0 bases, with 9 bases lying between them.